Sequencing of this TCR beta chain was carried out in a study of CD8+CD57+ T cells in acquired aplastic anemia (dated 2018 in TCRdb). Regarding the research as a whole: DNA extracted from sorted CD4+ and CD8+ cells had a mean of around 3.3 ug, with a range of roughly 0.17 to 27.4 ug. CD8+CD57+ expansion was defined as a frequency above the mean frequency observed in healthy subjects. General findings and caveats noted by the study authors: Approximately 27 CD8+ CDR3 sequences were found in both patients and controls but appeared to be highly expressed in patients and within the immunodominant clones of the patients. CD8+ Simpson's diversity did not differ significantly between patients and healthy controls (P=0.060).

About this clonotype itself: Its antigen is currently not known. The record has no base qualities; no much larger clone is one base away.

The patients picked for sequencing were ones in whom flow cytometry had shown an expansion of CD8+CD57+ cells. Severe acquired aplastic anemia was diagnosed in all patients according to International Study of Aplastic Anemia and Agranulocytosis and Camitta criteria. No patient had received any therapy when blood was sampled. In the study, sorted CD4+ and CD8+ blood T cells from patients with severe aplastic anemia and from healthy subjects underwent deep sequencing of TCR repertoires. Patients were enrolled under clinicaltrials.gov protocols 00001620, 01623167, 00001397, 00071045, 00081523 and 00961064 in the USA. Ficoll-Paque density gradient centrifugation was used to isolate peripheral blood mononuclear cells. Before DNA extraction, CD4+ and CD8+ T cells were sorted with FACS or magnetic beads. Genomic DNA was used as template for profiling of TCR beta VDJ combinations and CDR3 sequences. An Illumina HiSeq 2000 was the platform used for TCR repertoire sequencing. In the original analysis: TRBV/TRBJ rearrangement plots, CDR3 size and DJ length profiles, and Simpson's diversity index were used to evaluate the repertoires. The immunodominant clone was defined as the most abundant DNA sequence in deep sequencing data. CDR3 amino acid sequences were checked for sharing between subjects and were compared against published repertoires and the VDJdb database. Starting from the raw public reads, TCRdb applied fastp trimming at Q25, assembled clones with MiXCR and retained in-frame beta chains. Rows merge per CDR3 protein into single entries with the most common DNA and genes. Here the V and J calls rest on TCRdb's processing, not on the authors' analysis. The sample contains approximately 180,000 distinct CDR3 sequences, roughly 63% of them found a single time. Clones ranked in the top ten supply 42% of the sample.

From its cysteine to its phenylalanine, the CDR3 spans 15 amino acids. CDR3 DNA is the only sequence kept; it has 45 bases, read in frame from the first base. The germline V gene specifies SNHLY as CDR1 and FYNNEI as CDR2. The trim is 7 bases for V and 8 bases for J, with a gap of 21 bases between the germline ends. The TCR was taken from a human donor with aplastic anemia. The chain uses TRBV2 and TRBJ2-1; a weak D assignment points to TRBD1 (6 bases agree). Source material: sorted CD4+, CD8+, or CD8+CD57+ T cells (not recorded which) from PBMCs. The CDR3 in this case is CASTEPRGLIDEQFF. The nucleotide sequence reads as follows: TGTGCCAGCACCGAGCCCAGGGGTTTGATCGATGAGCAGTTCTTC.